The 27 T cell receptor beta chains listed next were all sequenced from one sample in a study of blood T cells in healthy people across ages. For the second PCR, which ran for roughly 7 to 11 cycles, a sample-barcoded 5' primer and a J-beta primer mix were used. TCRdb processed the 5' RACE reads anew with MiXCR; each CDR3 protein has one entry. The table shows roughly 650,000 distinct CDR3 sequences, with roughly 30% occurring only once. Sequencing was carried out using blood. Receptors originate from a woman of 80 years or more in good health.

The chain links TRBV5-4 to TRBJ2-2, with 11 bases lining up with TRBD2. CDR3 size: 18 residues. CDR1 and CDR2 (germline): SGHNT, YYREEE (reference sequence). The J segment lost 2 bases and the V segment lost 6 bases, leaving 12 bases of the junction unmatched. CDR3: CASNPRGLAGGNTGELFF. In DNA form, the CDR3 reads TGTGCCAGCAACCCCAGGGGTCTAGCGGGGGGCAACACCGGGGAGCTGTTTTTT.

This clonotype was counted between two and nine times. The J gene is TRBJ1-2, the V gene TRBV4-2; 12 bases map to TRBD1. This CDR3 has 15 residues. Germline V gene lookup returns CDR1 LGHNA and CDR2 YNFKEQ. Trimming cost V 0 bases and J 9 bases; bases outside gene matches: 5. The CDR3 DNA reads TGTGCCAGCAGCCAAGAGGGGGACAGGGGGCCGCGCTACACCTTC. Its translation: CASSQEGDRGPRYTF.

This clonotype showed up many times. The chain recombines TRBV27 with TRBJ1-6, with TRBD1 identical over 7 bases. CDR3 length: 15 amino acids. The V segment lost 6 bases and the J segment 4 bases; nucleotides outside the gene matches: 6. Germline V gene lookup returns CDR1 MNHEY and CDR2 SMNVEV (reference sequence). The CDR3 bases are TGTGCCAGCAGCCAAGCACAGGGGTATAATTCACCCCTCCACTTT. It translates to CASSQAQGYNSPLHF.

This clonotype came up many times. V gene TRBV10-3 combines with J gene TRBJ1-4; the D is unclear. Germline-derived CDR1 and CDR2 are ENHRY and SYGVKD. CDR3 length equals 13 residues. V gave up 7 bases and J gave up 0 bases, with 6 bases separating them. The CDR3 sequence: CAIKAATNEKLFF. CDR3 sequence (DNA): TGTGCCATCAAGGCAGCAACTAATGAAAAACTGTTTTTT.

DNA of the CDR3: TGTGCCAGCAGCAAAAGAGGGGAAGGGCGGCCGAGCGGGGACGACAATGAGCAGTTCTTC. It is translated as CASSKRGEGRPSGDDNEQFF. The chain employs TRBV21-1 and TRBJ2-1; TRBD1 is the table's D call and was not checked against the DNA. TRBV21-1 represents a pseudogene. This CDR3 has 20 residues.

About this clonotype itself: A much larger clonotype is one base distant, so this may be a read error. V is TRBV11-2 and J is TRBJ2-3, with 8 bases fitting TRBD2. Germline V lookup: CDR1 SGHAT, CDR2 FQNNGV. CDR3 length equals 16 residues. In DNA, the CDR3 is TGTGCCGGCAGCTTAGCGGGGATGGGGTTGCCAGATACGCAGTATTTT. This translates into CAGSLAGMGLPDTQYF.

In DNA, the CDR3 is TGCAGTGGGGAGGCCAAAAACATTCAGTACTTC. This encodes CSGEAKNIQYF. The chain couples TRBV20-1 to TRBJ2-4, with D possibly matching TRBD2 (5 bases). V was cut by 7 bases and J by 1 base, with 5 bases left in between. This CDR3 is 11 amino acids long. The germline V gene encodes CDR1 DFQATT and CDR2 SNEGSKA (reference sequence).

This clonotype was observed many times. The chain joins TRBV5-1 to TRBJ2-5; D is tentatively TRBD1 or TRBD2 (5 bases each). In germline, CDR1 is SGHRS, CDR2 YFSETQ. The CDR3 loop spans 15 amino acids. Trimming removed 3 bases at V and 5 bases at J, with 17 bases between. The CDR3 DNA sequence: TGCGCCAGCAGCTCGGGGCAGGGACGGATCGAGACCCAGTACTTC. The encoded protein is CASSSGQGRIETQYF. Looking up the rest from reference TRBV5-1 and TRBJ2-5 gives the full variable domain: KAGVTQTPRYLIKTRGQQVTLSCSPISGHRSVSWYQQTPGQGLQFLFEYFSETQRNKGNFPGRFSGRQFSNSRSEMNVSTLELGDSALYLCASSSGQGRIETQYFGPGTRLLVL.

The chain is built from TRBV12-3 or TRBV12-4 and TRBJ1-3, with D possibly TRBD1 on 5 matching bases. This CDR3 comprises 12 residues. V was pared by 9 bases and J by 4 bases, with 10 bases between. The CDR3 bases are TGTGCCAGTCAAGGGGAAGGAAACACCATATATTTT. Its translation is CASQGEGNTIYF.

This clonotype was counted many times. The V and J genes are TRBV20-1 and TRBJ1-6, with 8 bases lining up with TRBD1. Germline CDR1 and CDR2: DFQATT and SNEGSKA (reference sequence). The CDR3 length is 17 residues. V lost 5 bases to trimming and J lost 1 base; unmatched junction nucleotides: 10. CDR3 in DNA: TGCAGTGCTTTTTCTTCGGACAGGGCTTCCTATAATTCACCCCTCCACTTT. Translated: CSAFSSDRASYNSPLHF.

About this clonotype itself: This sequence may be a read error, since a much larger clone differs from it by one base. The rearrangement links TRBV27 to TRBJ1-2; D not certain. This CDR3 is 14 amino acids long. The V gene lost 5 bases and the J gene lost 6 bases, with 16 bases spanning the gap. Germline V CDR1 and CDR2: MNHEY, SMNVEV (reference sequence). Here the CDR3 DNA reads TGTGCCAGCAGTCCCTCCGGGAGGGTGGATGGCTACACCTTC. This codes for CASSPSGRVDGYTF.

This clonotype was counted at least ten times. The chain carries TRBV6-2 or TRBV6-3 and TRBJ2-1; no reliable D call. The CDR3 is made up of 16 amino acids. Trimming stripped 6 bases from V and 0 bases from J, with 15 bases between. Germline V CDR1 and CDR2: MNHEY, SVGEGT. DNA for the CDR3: TGTGCCAGCAGGAAAAGGGTCGGTACCTCCTACAATGAGCAGTTCTTC. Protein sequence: CASRKRVGTSYNEQFF.

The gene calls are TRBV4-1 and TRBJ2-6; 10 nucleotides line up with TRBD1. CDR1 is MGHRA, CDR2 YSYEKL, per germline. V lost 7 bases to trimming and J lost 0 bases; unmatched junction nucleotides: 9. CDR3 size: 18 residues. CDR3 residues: CASKHTTGGSSGANVLTF. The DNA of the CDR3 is TGCGCCAGCAAACACACGACAGGGGGCTCCTCTGGGGCCAACGTCCTGACTTTC.

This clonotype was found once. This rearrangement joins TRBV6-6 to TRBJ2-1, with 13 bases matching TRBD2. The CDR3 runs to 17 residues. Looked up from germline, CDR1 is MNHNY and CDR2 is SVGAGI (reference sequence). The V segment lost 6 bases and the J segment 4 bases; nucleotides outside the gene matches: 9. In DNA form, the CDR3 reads TGTGCCAGCAGCCCCGGACTAGCGGGAGAAGGGTACAATGAGCAGTTCTTC. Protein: CASSPGLAGEGYNEQFF.

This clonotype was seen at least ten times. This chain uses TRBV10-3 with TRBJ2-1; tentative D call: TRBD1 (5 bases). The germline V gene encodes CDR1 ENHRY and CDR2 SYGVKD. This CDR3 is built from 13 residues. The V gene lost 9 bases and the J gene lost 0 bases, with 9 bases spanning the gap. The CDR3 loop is CAIGRGSYNEQFF. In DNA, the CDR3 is TGTGCCATTGGTAGGGGCTCCTACAATGAGCAGTTCTTC.

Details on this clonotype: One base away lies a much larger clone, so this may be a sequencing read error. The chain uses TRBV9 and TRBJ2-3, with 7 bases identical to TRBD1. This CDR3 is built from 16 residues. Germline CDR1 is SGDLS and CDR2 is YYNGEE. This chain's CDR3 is CASSVGTTGIGDMQYF. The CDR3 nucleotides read TGTGCCAGCAGCGTAGGGACGACAGGGATAGGAGATATGCAGTATTTT. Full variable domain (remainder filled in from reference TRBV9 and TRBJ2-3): DSGVTQTPKHLITATGQRVTLRCSPRSGDLSVYWYQQSLDQGLQFLIQYYNGEERAKGNILERFSAQQFPDLHSELNLSSLELGDSALYFCASSVGTTGIGDMQYFGPGTRLTVL.

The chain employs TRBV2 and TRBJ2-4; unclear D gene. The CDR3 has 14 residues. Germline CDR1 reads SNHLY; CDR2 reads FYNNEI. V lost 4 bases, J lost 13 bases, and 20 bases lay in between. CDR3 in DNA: TGTGCCAGCAGTGCCTTCAGAGTACAAGAGGCCCAGTACTTC. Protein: CASSAFRVQEAQYF.

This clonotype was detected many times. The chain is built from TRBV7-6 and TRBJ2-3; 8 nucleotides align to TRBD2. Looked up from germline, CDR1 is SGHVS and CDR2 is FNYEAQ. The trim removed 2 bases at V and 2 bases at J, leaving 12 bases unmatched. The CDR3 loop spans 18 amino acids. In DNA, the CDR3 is TGTGCCAGCAGCTTACGGAGCGGGGGCGCCTACGCCACAGATACGCAGTATTTT. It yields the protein CASSLRSGGAYATDTQYF.

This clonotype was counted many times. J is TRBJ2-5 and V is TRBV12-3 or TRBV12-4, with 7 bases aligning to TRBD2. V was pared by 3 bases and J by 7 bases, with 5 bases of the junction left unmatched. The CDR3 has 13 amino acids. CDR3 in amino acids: CASSLGGVSTQYF. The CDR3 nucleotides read TGTGCCAGCAGTTTGGGGGGGGTATCGACCCAGTACTTC.

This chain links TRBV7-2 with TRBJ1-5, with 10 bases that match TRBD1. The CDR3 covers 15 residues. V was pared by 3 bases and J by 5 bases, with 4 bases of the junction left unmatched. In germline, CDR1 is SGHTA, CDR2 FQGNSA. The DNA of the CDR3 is TGTGCCAGCAGCTTCCGACAGGGGGCCGATCAGCCCCAGCATTTT. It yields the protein CASSFRQGADQPQHF.

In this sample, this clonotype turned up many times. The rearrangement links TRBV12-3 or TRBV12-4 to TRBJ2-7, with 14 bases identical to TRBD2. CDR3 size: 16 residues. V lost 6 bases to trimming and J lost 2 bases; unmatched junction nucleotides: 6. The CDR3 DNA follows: TGTGCCAGCAGCCGACTAGCGGGGGGGCCCCCCTACGAGCAGTACTTC. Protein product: CASSRLAGGPPYEQYF.

The CDR3 bases are TGTGCCAGCAGCCAAGCTACTAGCGGGGGTTACTCCACAGATACGCAGTATTTT. Encoded protein: CASSQATSGGYSTDTQYF. The chain recombines TRBV7-3 with TRBJ2-3; 11 bases align to TRBD2. This CDR3 has 18 amino acids. From germline, CDR1 is SGHTA and CDR2 FQGTGA. With V trimmed by 5 bases and J by 2 bases, 12 bases remained unmatched.

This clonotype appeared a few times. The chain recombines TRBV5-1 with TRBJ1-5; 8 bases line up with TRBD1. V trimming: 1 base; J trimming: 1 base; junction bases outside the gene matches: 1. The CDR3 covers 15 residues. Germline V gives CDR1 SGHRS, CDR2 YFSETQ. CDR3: CASSLQGASNQPQHF. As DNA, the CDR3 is TGCGCCAGCAGCTTGCAGGGGGCGAGCAATCAGCCCCAGCATTTT.

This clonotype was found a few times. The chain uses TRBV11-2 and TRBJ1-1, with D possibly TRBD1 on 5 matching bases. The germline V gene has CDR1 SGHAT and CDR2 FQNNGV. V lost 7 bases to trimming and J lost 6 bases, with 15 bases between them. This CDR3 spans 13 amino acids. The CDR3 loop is CASIPGGDAEAFF. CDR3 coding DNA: TGTGCCAGCATCCCTGGGGGGGATGCTGAAGCTTTCTTT.

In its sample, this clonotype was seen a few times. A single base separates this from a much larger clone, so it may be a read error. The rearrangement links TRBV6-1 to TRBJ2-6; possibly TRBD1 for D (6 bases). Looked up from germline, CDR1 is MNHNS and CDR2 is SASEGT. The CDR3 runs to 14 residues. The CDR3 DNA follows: TGTGCCAGCAGCGGGACAAGAGGGTCCAACGTCCGGACTTTC. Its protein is CASSGTRGSNVRTF.

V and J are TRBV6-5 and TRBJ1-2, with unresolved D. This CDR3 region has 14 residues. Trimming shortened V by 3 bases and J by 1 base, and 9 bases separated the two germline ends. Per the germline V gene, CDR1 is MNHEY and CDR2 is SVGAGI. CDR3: CASSYLPVNYGYTF. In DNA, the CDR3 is TGTGCCAGCAGTTATTTGCCCGTTAACTATGGCTACACCTTC.

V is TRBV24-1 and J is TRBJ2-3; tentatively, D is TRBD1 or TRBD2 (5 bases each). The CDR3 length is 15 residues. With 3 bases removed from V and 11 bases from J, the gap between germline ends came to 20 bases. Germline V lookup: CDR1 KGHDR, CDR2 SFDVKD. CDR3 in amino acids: CATSDPAGTEPLQYF. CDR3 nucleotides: TGTGCCACCAGTGATCCTGCCGGGACCGAACCTTTGCAGTATTTT.